The 10 T cell receptor beta chains in this list originate from one sample, sequenced in a study of blood T cells in healthy people across ages. A second PCR, run for about 6 to 11 cycles, used a sample-barcoded 5' primer plus a J-beta primer mix. TCRdb reprocessed the 5' RACE reads via MiXCR and lists one record per CDR3 protein. Here the sample spans approximately 810,000 distinct CDR3 sequences, about 30% being singletons. The sequencing input was blood. These receptors all stem from a woman older than 75 in good health.

Only a few counts were recorded for this clonotype. The gene calls are TRBV6-2 or TRBV6-3 and TRBJ2-7; 8 nucleotides align to TRBD1. CDR1 and CDR2 (germline): MNHEY, SVGEGT. The CDR3 consists of 13 residues. The V and J ends lost 5 bases and 7 bases, in that order; junction bases with no gene match: 7. The DNA for the CDR3 is TGTGCCAGCAGTGGCAGGGGGCTCAGGGAGCAGTACTTC. It is translated as CASSGRGLREQYF.

The V gene is TRBV6-5, the J gene TRBJ1-2; D perhaps matches TRBD1 (6 bases). The CDR3 contains 14 residues. V was shortened by 7 bases and J by 8 bases, with 20 bases between the two germline ends. Germline CDR1 reads MNHEY; CDR2 reads SVGAGI. The chain's CDR3 is CASTAYGDTPGYTF. The CDR3 bases are TGTGCCAGCACCGCTTACGGGGACACCCCCGGCTACACCTTC.

A word on this clonotype: Sequence at one end of the junction differs from germline and may be a read error. The rearrangement uses TRBV7-9 and TRBJ2-6; D possibly uses TRBD1 or TRBD2 (5 bases each). The CDR3 has 16 amino acids. The V gene's germline CDR1 is SEHNR and CDR2 FQNEAQ (reference sequence). The CDR3 nucleotides are TGTGCCAGCATCCGGGACCGTTCCTCTGGGGCCAACGTCCGGACTTTC. It yields the protein CASIRDRSSGANVRTF.

The V call is TRBV7-3, the J call TRBJ2-3; D is possibly TRBD2 (8 bases). Between the trimmed V and J ends, which lost 1 base and 5 bases, there was a span of 16 bases. The CDR3 is made up of 16 amino acids. The germline V gene has CDR1 SGHTA and CDR2 FQGTGA. For the CDR3, the DNA is TGTGCCAGCAGCTTAAATACAGGGGCGGGAGGAGATACGCAGTATTTT. It is translated as CASSLNTGAGGDTQYF. The variable domain in full, completed from reference TRBV7-3 and TRBJ2-3, reads GAGVSQTPSNKVTEKGKYVELRCDPISGHTALYWYRQSLGQGPEFLIYFQGTGAADDSGLPNDRFFAVRPEGSVSTLKIQRTERGDSAVYLCASSLNTGAGGDTQYFGPGTRLTVL.

Turning to this clonotype: A much larger clone lies a single base off, so this may be a read error. The rearrangement joins TRBV29-1 to TRBJ2-1; TRBD1 aligns across 7 bases. The assigned J gene may be wrong: the sequence end matches TRBJ2-7 better. The CDR3 is made up of 12 amino acids. Germline V CDR1 and CDR2: SQVTM, ANQGSEA. The CDR3, as DNA: TGCAGCGGTGGACAGGTAAACAATGAGCAGTACTTC. Protein: CSGGQVNNEQYF.

This clonotype was recorded many times. V gene TRBV10-3 combines with J gene TRBJ1-2, with no clear D. Looked up from germline, CDR1 is ENHRY and CDR2 is SYGVKD. With 3 bases removed from V and 4 bases from J, the gap between germline ends came to 6 bases. CDR3 size: 12 residues. CDR3: CAISEGSYGYTF. The CDR3, as DNA: TGTGCCATCAGTGAAGGAAGCTATGGCTACACCTTC.

The chain carries TRBV6-2 or TRBV6-3 and TRBJ2-2; 7 bases are shared with TRBD1. The germline gives CDR1 MNHEY, CDR2 SVGEGT. The V gene end was trimmed by 5 bases and the J gene end by 7 bases; junction bases not matched to a gene: 13. This CDR3 region has 16 residues. CDR3 region: CASSGARQGTIGELFF. In nucleotides, the CDR3 is TGTGCCAGCAGTGGAGCTCGACAGGGTACAATCGGGGAGCTGTTTTTT.

This clonotype was counted at least ten times. This chain links TRBV7-2 with TRBJ2-7; 7 bases are a match to TRBD1. This CDR3 is 12 amino acids long. Germline V gene lookup returns CDR1 SGHTA and CDR2 FQGNSA. Trimming cost V 4 bases and J 7 bases; bases outside gene matches: 4. As DNA, the CDR3 is TGTGCCAGCAGCTCTACAGGGGTAGAGCAGTACTTC. Protein sequence: CASSSTGVEQYF.

The chain couples TRBV4-2 to TRBJ2-1; D gene uncertain. Trimming took off 1 base at V and 7 bases at J, with 17 bases between the two ends. CDR1 and CDR2 (germline): LGHNA, YNFKEQ. The CDR3 is 16 amino acids. This chain's CDR3 is CASSQVHSQGGNEQFF. CDR3 nucleotides: TGTGCCAGCAGCCAAGTGCACTCCCAAGGCGGAAATGAGCAGTTCTTC.

This clonotype has a handful of counts. The chain joins TRBV7-2 to TRBJ1-6; 10 nucleotides align to TRBD1. CDR1 is SGHTA and CDR2 is FQGNSA in the germline V gene. The CDR3 has 16 residues. V was pared by 5 bases and J by 9 bases, with 10 bases of the junction left unmatched. CDR3 loop: CASSPRQGASSSPLHF. The CDR3 nucleotides are TGTGCCAGCAGCCCCAGACAGGGGGCGAGTAGTTCACCCCTCCACTTT.